Each of the 22 T cell receptor beta chains below was sequenced from the same sample in a study of breast tumors, draining lymph nodes, adjacent tissues. Samples came from axillary lymph nodes draining the breast cancer. Each CDR3 protein is one row after TCRdb ran MiXCR on the multiplex PCR reads. The sample has about 110,000 distinct CDR3 sequences, more than 30% seen once. The sequenced sample consisted of axillary lymph node tissue. All receptors come from a female donor with breast cancer. Some clones in this sample may be carry-over from other donors' samples.

This clonotype was seen repeatedly, ten times or more. The rearrangement joins TRBV20-1 to TRBJ2-1; D call uncertain. This CDR3 region has 17 residues. V lost 4 bases and J 0 bases, leaving 19 bases between the germline ends. Germline CDR1 and CDR2: DFQATT and SNEGSKA (reference sequence). This chain's CDR3 is CSAIPLRSMSSYNEQFF. CDR3 in DNA: TGCAGTGCTATTCCCCTGAGGAGCATGAGCTCCTACAATGAGCAGTTCTTC.

This chain connects TRBV7-3 to TRBJ2-1, with 9 bases fitting TRBD2. V dropped 2 bases and J dropped 7; count of bases not matched to a gene: 6. Germline V gives CDR1 SGHTA, CDR2 FQGTGA. The CDR3 spans 15 residues. The DNA for the CDR3 is TGTGCCAGCAGCTTACGGGCTAGCGGGGTAAATGAGCAGTTCTTC. This encodes CASSLRASGVNEQFF.

This clonotype has ten or more counts. V and J are TRBV5-6 and TRBJ2-7, with TRBD1 matching over 8 bases. V dropped 0 bases and J dropped 11; count of bases not matched to a gene: 4. Per the germline V gene, CDR1 is SGHDT and CDR2 is YYEEEE. The CDR3 extends over 12 amino acids. The CDR3 coding sequence is TGTGCCAGCAGCTTGGTGGACAGGGAGGAGTACTTC. Translated: CASSLVDREEYF.

The rearrangement links TRBV5-1 to TRBJ1-1, with 9 bases that match TRBD1. Unmatched junction bases numbered 9, after V lost 4 bases and J lost 11 bases. There are 13 residues in the CDR3. Germline V CDR1 and CDR2: SGHRS, YFSETQ. CDR3 region: CASSQMGQGEAFF. In DNA form, the CDR3 reads TGCGCCAGCAGCCAGATGGGACAGGGCGAGGCTTTCTTT. The full variable domain, its missing parts supplied by reference TRBV5-1 and TRBJ1-1, is KAGVTQTPRYLIKTRGQQVTLSCSPISGHRSVSWYQQTPGQGLQFLFEYFSETQRNKGNFPGRFSGRQFSNSRSEMNVSTLELGDSALYLCASSQMGQGEAFFGQGTRLTVV.

This clonotype has at least ten counts. CDR3 region: CASSSGTGLNEQFF. Written as DNA, the CDR3 is TGTGCCAGCAGCTCCGGGACAGGGTTGAATGAGCAGTTCTTC. V and J are TRBV11-2 and TRBJ2-1; TRBD1 aligns across 9 bases. This CDR3 comprises 14 residues. The V gene end was trimmed by 4 bases and the J gene end by 7 bases; junction bases not matched to a gene: 5. Germline CDR1 and CDR2: SGHAT and FQNNGV.

The rearrangement uses TRBV28 and TRBJ2-3; 7 nucleotides agree with TRBD1. Germline assignment: CDR1 MDHEN and CDR2 SYDVKM. This CDR3 has 14 residues. V shed 6 bases and J 2 bases; nucleotides not matched to a gene: 5. The CDR3 region has the DNA TGTGCCAGCAGCCAGGGGGTCGTCACAGATACGCAGTATTTT. It is translated as CASSQGVVTDTQYF. The complete variable domain, with remaining parts taken from reference TRBV28 and TRBJ2-3, reads DVKVTQSSRYLVKRTGEKVFLECVQDMDHENMFWYRQDPGLGLRLIYFSYDVKMKEKGDIPEGYSVSREKKERFSLILESASTNQTSMYLCASSQGVVTDTQYFGPGTRLTVL.

J is TRBJ1-4 and V is TRBV29-1; D is uncertain. CDR1 is SQVTM and CDR2 is ANQGSEA in the germline V gene. V was shortened by 0 bases and J by 1 base, with 6 bases between the two germline ends. This CDR3 has 14 residues. The CDR3 reads CSVEDLGTNEKLFF. The CDR3 nucleotides read TGCAGCGTTGAAGATTTGGGAACTAATGAAAAACTGTTTTTT.

This clonotype was counted at least ten times. The rearrangement links TRBV19 to TRBJ1-3; D perhaps matches TRBD1 (6 bases). This CDR3 is 13 amino acids long. CDR1 and CDR2 from the germline V gene are LNHDA and SQIVND (reference sequence). V lost 3 bases and J 5 bases, leaving 8 bases between the germline ends. The DNA of the CDR3 is TGTGCCAGTAGTATGGGGGCGAGAAACACCATATATTTT. This encodes CASSMGARNTIYF.

This clonotype was seen once. The junction departs from the called germline gene at one end, perhaps through a read error. V is TRBV4-3 and J is TRBJ1-4; 11 bases are shared with TRBD1. The length of the CDR3 is 17 residues. Germline CDR1 and CDR2: LGHNA and YSLEER. The DNA of the CDR3 is TGCGCCCGCAGCCAAGATGGGACAGGGGGAATTAATGAAAAACTGTTTTTT. It codes for CARSQDGTGGINEKLFF.

This clonotype has a count of ten or more. The gene calls are TRBV7-9 and TRBJ2-7; D is uncertain. The V gene's germline CDR1 is SEHNR and CDR2 FQNEAQ (reference sequence). The V gene lost 5 bases and the J gene lost 0 bases, with 5 bases spanning the gap. The CDR3 length is 12 residues. CDR3 coding DNA: TGTGCCAGCAGCGGGGTCTCCTACGAGCAGTACTTC. Residues: CASSGVSYEQYF.

This clonotype showed up just a few times. A much larger clone sits a single nucleotide away, making a read error possible. The chain joins TRBV27 to TRBJ2-7; D gene ambiguous. The CDR3 consists of 13 residues. Germline-derived CDR1 and CDR2 are MNHEY and SMNVEV (reference sequence). Here the CDR3 reads CASSLRISYEQHF. The CDR3 DNA reads TGTGCCAGCAGTTTACGAATTTCCTACGAGCAGCACTTC.

Only a few counts were recorded for this clonotype. A much more abundant neighbour one base away suggests this may be a read error. V usage is TRBV5-8 and J usage is TRBJ2-5; TRBD1 agrees at 10 bases. Germline-derived CDR1 and CDR2 are SGHTS and YDEGEE. The junction had 12 bases not matched to a gene; V was cut back by 4 bases and J by 3 bases. This CDR3 has 17 residues. CDR3 sequence reads: CASSPRFTGQGEETQYF. Here the CDR3 DNA reads TGTGCCAGCAGCCCGCGTTTTACAGGACAGGGGGAAGAGACCCAGTACTTC.

This clonotype was detected ten times or more. The chain couples TRBV5-6 to TRBJ2-2; D remains unclear. The V gene's germline CDR1 is SGHDT and CDR2 YYEEEE. This CDR3 region has 15 residues. The V end was cut by 0 bases, the J end by 0 bases, with 6 bases between. The CDR3: CASSLGGTNTGELFF. The CDR3 DNA is TGTGCCAGCAGCTTGGGTGGAACGAACACCGGGGAGCTGTTTTTT. Using reference TRBV5-6 and TRBJ2-2 for the parts outside the CDR3, the full variable domain is DAGVTQSPTHLIKTRGQQVTLRCSPKSGHDTVSWYQQALGQGPQFIFQYYEEEERQRGNFPDRFSGHQFPNYSSELNVNALLLGDSALYLCASSLGGTNTGELFFGEGSRLTVL.

The sample holds many counts of this clonotype. CDR3 region: CASRPGGTGELFF. The CDR3 bases are TGTGCCAGCAGGCCAGGGGGCACCGGGGAGCTGTTTTTT. This chain connects TRBV12-3 or TRBV12-4 to TRBJ2-2; 7 nucleotides line up with TRBD1. V dropped 6 bases and J dropped 4; count of bases not matched to a gene: 2. This CDR3 spans 13 amino acids.

The sample holds a few counts of this clonotype. This rearrangement joins TRBV30 to TRBJ1-1; D perhaps matches TRBD1 (5 bases). The CDR3 has 14 amino acids. Trimming removed 3 bases from V and 3 bases from J, with 14 bases in between. In germline, CDR1 is GTSNPN, CDR2 SVGIG (reference sequence). The DNA of the CDR3 is TGTGCCTGGAGCATGAGACAGCCTCACACTGAAGCTTTCTTT. Translating it yields CAWSMRQPHTEAFF.

This clonotype occurred many times. The chain uses TRBV5-1 and TRBJ2-7, with 11 positions matching TRBD2. This CDR3 has 15 residues. Germline V gene data show CDR1 as SGHRS and CDR2 as YFSETQ. After removal of 1 base from V and 4 bases from J, the junction contained 4 bases not matched to a gene. The chain's CDR3 is CASSLTSGSVYEQYF. The CDR3 nucleotides read TGCGCCAGCAGCTTGACTAGCGGGAGTGTTTACGAGCAGTACTTC.

This clonotype was counted many times. V usage is TRBV27 and J usage is TRBJ1-6, with unresolved D. V dropped 5 bases and J dropped 9 bases, with 11 bases sitting between them. The CDR3 covers 13 residues. Per the germline V gene, CDR1 is MNHEY and CDR2 is SMNVEV (reference sequence). In DNA form, the CDR3 reads TGTGCCAGCAGTCTGGCAGGTCCTTCACCCCTCCACTTT. Residues: CASSLAGPSPLHF.

The V call is TRBV20-1, the J call TRBJ1-2; D is unclear. CDR1 DFQATT and CDR2 SNEGSKA come from the germline V gene (reference sequence). This CDR3 spans 14 amino acids. Here the CDR3 reads CSTRPTKANYGYTF. The CDR3 DNA reads TGCAGCACTAGACCTACGAAAGCTAACTATGGCTACACCTTC.

This chain links TRBV19 with TRBJ1-6; unclear D gene. This CDR3 region has 13 residues. CDR1 and CDR2 (germline): LNHDA, SQIVND (reference sequence). V lost 3 bases to trimming and J lost 9 bases, with 9 bases between them. The CDR3 reads CASSILVSSPLHF. CDR3 DNA: TGTGCCAGTAGTATTTTGGTATCTTCACCCCTCCACTTT. The variable domain in full, with the rest retrieved from reference TRBV19 and TRBJ1-6, is DGGITQSPKYLFRKEGQNVTLSCEQNLNHDAMYWYRQDPGQGLRLIYYSQIVNDFQKGDIAEGYSVSREKKESFPLTVTSAQKNPTAFYLCASSILVSSPLHFGNGTRLTVT.

The V gene is TRBV7-9, the J gene TRBJ2-3; D remains unclear. Germline assignment: CDR1 SEHNR and CDR2 FQNEAQ (reference sequence). The CDR3 loop spans 13 amino acids. V was pared by 2 bases and J by 6 bases, with 9 bases between. The CDR3 nucleotides read TGTGCCAGCAGCTTACCAGCGCCCGATACGCAGTATTTT. Its translation is CASSLPAPDTQYF.

This clonotype was picked up many times. The chain recombines TRBV6-2 or TRBV6-3 with TRBJ2-7; D not certain. The V end was cut by 3 bases, the J end by 3 bases, with 21 bases between. The CDR3 totals 17 residues. CDR1 MNHEY and CDR2 SVGEGT come from the germline V gene. CDR3 region: CASSYLVMKGIGYEQYF. CDR3 DNA sequence: TGTGCCAGCAGTTATTTGGTTATGAAAGGGATAGGCTACGAGCAGTACTTC.

This clonotype has at least ten counts. Here the CDR3 reads CASSRRAGEAETQYF. The DNA of the CDR3 is TGTGCCAGCTCGCGGCGAGCGGGAGAAGCAGAGACCCAGTACTTC. V usage is TRBV18 and J usage is TRBJ2-5; 8 nucleotides agree with TRBD2. CDR1 is KGHSH and CDR2 is LQKENI in the germline V gene. J gave up 4 bases and V 6 bases, and 10 bases lay outside the gene matches. The CDR3 has 15 residues.